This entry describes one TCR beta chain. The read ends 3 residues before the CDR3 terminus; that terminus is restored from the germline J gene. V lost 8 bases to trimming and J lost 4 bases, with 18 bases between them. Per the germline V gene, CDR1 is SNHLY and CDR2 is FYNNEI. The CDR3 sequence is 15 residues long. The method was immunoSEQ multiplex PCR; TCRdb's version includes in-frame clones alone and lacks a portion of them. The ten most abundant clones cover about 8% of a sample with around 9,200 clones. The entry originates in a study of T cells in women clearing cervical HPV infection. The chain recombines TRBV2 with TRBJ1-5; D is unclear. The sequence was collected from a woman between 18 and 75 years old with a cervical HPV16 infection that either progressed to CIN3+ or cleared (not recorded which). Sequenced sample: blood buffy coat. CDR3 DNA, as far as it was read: TGTGCCAGCGGCTCAAAGACTGGCGAAAATCAGCCC. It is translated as CASGSKTGENQP. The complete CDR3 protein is CASGSKTGENQPQHF.